The rows below give T cell receptor beta chains drawn from one sample of a study of shared clonotypes between healthy human individuals. Using immunoSEQ multiplex PCR, the repertoire was profiled, and TCRdb retains in-frame clones only, with some absent. The table has some 980,000 clones, over 75% seen once. The sample comprised memory CD4+ T cells sorted from blood. The source is a man between 18 and 35 years old in good health. Both conserved end residues are trimmed from each CDR3. The order of the fields is V gene, CDR3 length, CDR3 protein.

>TRBV7-9|11
ASSVDTSYGYT
>TRBV25-1|10
ASSGGQWGYT
>TRBV7-2|13
ASSLQVRGHSPLH
>TRBV11-2|14
ASSKLAGGVYNEQF
>TRBV19|11
ASSITTDLPQH
>TRBV28|15
ASSSTRPTLSNQPQH
>TRBV5-1|10
ASSLDSEKLF
>TRBV19|14
ASSIKRRSSYNEQF
>TRBV6-5|11
ASSYPGTDTQY
>TRBV28|10
ATPGQPYGYT
>TRBV6-6|13
ASSYSTLDATEQY
>TRBV6-1|11
ASLTGGNAEAF
>TRBV9|17
ASSVAPGGGGALLETQY
>TRBV4-1|14
ASSRDRGHSNQPQH
>TRBV7-2|14
ASSLATDTTSYGYT
>TRBV7-2|13
ASSFDSGGNQPQH
>TRBV4-1|15
ASSPRASGGSTDTQY
>TRBV25-1|9
ASSDWGRQY
>TRBV28|10
ASTRSNYGYT
>TRBV5-1|13
ASSPEPAAAYEQY
>TRBV13|13
ASSLVQGNNSPLH
>TRBV7-9|12
ASSRDRSSYEQY
>TRBV5-1|13
ASSFGESPYNEQF
>TRBV30|13
AWSVAPGANYGYT
>TRBV28|13
ASSSGAGTIYEQY
>TRBV2|13
ASRGGTGGNYGYT
>TRBV29-1|15
SVEVGGAGVTTGELF
>TRBV29-1|13
SVPPTGGGTDTQY
>TRBV9|12
ASSQGGSVQPQH
>TRBV19|12
ASSTLDGGGTQY
>TRBV30|11
AWSVARSYGYT
>TRBV28|11
ASSLPTSGGFL
>TRBV6-5|11
ASTSDTQETQY
>TRBV6-1|11
ASTRTDNTEAF
>TRBV10-3|13
AIREMSSYNSPLH
>TRBV5-4|14
ASSLDGYQGNQPQH
>TRBV10-3|11
AISDLTGSEQY
>TRBV2|11
ASSLALAGTEY
>TRBV6-4|14
ASSDLGGRRRKTQY
>TRBV4-2|11
ASSQDRQYEQY
>TRBV4-1|15
ASSRSSGGADTGELF
>TRBV7-2|12
ASSLSGGFYEQY
>TRBV2|14
ASKNRQGASTDTQY
>TRBV9|12
ASSVEWTSNEQF
>TRBV6-6|10
ASSPESYGYT
>TRBV10-3|13
ASRDRGLEIGEQY
>TRBV10-3|12
ATQGQRADNEQF
>TRBV19|11
ASSRGGWYEQY